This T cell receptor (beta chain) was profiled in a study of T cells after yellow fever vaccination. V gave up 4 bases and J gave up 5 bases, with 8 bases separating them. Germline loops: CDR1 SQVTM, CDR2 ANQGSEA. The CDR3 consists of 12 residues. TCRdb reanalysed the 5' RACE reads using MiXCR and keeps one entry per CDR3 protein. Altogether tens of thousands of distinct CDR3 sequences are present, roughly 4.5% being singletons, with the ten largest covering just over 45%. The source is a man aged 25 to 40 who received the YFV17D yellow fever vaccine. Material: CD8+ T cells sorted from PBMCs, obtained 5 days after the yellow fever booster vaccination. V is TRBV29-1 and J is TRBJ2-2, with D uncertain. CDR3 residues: CSVVQLTGELFF. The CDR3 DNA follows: TGCAGCGTTGTACAATTAACCGGGGAGCTGTTTTTT.